The next 26 T cell receptor beta chains were all read from a single sample in a study of early T cells in non-severe SARS-CoV-2 infection. TCRdb itself ran the 5' RACE reads through MiXCR, one entry per CDR3 protein. The sample shows 27,000 or so distinct CDR3 sequences, about 4% of them seen only once. The sequenced sample was whole blood. The receptors come from an adult who was a healthcare worker with PCR-confirmed SARS-CoV-2 infection or an uninfected control (not recorded which).

This clonotype was counted ten times or more. J is TRBJ2-2 and V is TRBV7-6, with D unresolved. There are 15 residues in the CDR3. Germline CDR1 and CDR2: SGHVS and FNYEAQ. V was shortened by 3 bases and J by 0 bases, with 8 bases between the two germline ends. The CDR3 loop reads CASSLIASNTGELFF. CDR3 coding DNA: TGTGCCAGCAGCTTGATCGCTTCGAACACCGGGGAGCTGTTTTTT.

The sample holds many counts of this clonotype. The chain combines TRBV18 with TRBJ2-7, with TRBD1 as a possible D gene (6 bases). CDR3 length: 15 residues. V lost 5 bases and J lost 2, with 16 bases in between. Germline lookup yields CDR1 KGHSH and CDR2 LQKENI. CDR3 region: CASSTNPGQTYEQYF. Written as DNA, the CDR3 is TGTGCCAGCTCAACGAACCCGGGACAAACCTACGAGCAGTACTTC.

This clonotype was recorded many times. The chain joins TRBV3-1 to TRBJ2-3; D is perhaps TRBD1 or TRBD2 (5 bases each). Germline CDR1 reads LGHDT; CDR2 reads YNNKEL (reference sequence). Trimming left V 2 bases short and J 6 bases short, with 12 bases between. The CDR3 has 14 residues. The DNA for the CDR3 is TGTGCCAGCAGCCAAACGGGTGAGGGGGATACGCAGTATTTT. The encoded protein is CASSQTGEGDTQYF.

Comments on this clonotype: A much larger clone sits a single nucleotide away, making a read error possible. This rearrangement joins TRBV28 to TRBJ2-4; no firm D call. Germline V gene lookup returns CDR1 MDHEN and CDR2 SYDVKM. V lost 5 bases to trimming and J lost 1 base, with 12 bases between them. The CDR3 has 15 amino acids. Written as DNA, the CDR3 is TGTGCCAGCAGTGACACGCTCGGGGCCAAAAACATTCAGTACTTC. Translated: CASSDTLGAKNIQYF.

With regard to this clonotype: A much larger clone differs by one base, so this may be a read error. The V call is TRBV9, the J call TRBJ1-1; D is possibly TRBD1 (6 bases). The CDR3 contains 15 residues. Germline-derived CDR1 and CDR2 are SGDLS and YYNGEE. The germline V and J ends were trimmed by 4 bases and 6 bases, with 19 bases remaining between them. This chain's CDR3 is CASSPQGKDRSEAFF. The CDR3 region has the DNA TGTGCCAGCAGCCCCCAGGGAAAGGACAGATCTGAAGCTTTCTTT.

This clonotype showed up many times. The chain combines TRBV19 with TRBJ2-1; 7 bases align to TRBD2. Germline lookup yields CDR1 LNHDA and CDR2 SQIVND (reference sequence). The CDR3 contains 15 residues. Unmatched junction bases numbered 6, after V lost 7 bases and J lost 0 bases. The CDR3 loop is CASKLSSGSYNEQFF. CDR3 in DNA: TGTGCCAGTAAGCTCTCTAGCGGCTCCTACAATGAGCAGTTCTTC. The entire variable domain, with the rest obtained from reference TRBV19 and TRBJ2-1, is as follows: DGGITQSPKYLFRKEGQNVTLSCEQNLNHDAMYWYRQDPGQGLRLIYYSQIVNDFQKGDIAEGYSVSREKKESFPLTVTSAQKNPTAFYLCASKLSSGSYNEQFFGPGTRLTVL.

This clonotype was seen repeatedly, ten times or more. This sequence joins TRBV5-1 and TRBJ2-5; 16 nucleotides match TRBD2. The trim removed 4 bases at V and 5 bases at J, leaving 8 bases unmatched. Germline loops: CDR1 SGHRS, CDR2 YFSETQ. CDR3 length equals 17 residues. The CDR3 loop is CASSISGTSGRGETQYF. In nucleotides, the CDR3 is TGCGCCAGCAGCATCTCCGGGACTAGCGGGAGGGGTGAGACCCAGTACTTC.

This clonotype has ten or more counts. The V call is TRBV27, the J call TRBJ2-1; 10 positions match TRBD1. CDR3 length: 14 amino acids. V lost 9 bases and J lost 7; bases outside the gene matches: 9. The germline gives CDR1 MNHEY, CDR2 SMNVEV (reference sequence). CDR3 bases: TGTGCCAGTAAGGACAGGGGGGGATGGAATGAGCAGTTCTTC. Its protein product is CASKDRGGWNEQFF.

The table lists this clonotype with many counts. CDR3 residues: CASSVGGGGYNEQFF. CDR3 DNA: TGTGCCAGCAGCGTAGGCGGGGGTGGCTACAATGAGCAGTTCTTC. The chain has TRBV9 and TRBJ2-1; 7 nucleotides agree with TRBD2. This CDR3 has 15 residues. The V gene end was trimmed by 0 bases and the J gene end by 3 bases; junction bases not matched to a gene: 3. Germline CDR1 and CDR2: SGDLS and YYNGEE.

The chain couples TRBV4-2 to TRBJ2-1; 10 nucleotides line up with TRBD2. The germline V gene encodes CDR1 LGHNA and CDR2 YNFKEQ. CDR3 size: 15 residues. The J segment lost 5 bases and the V segment lost 4 bases, leaving 5 bases of the junction unmatched. As DNA, the CDR3 is TGTGCCAGCAGCCTCCGACTAGCGGGTGACAATGAGCAGTTCTTC. This gives the protein CASSLRLAGDNEQFF.

This clonotype has a count of ten or more. The rearrangement joins TRBV20-1 to TRBJ1-5; no reliable D call. The V end was cut by 5 bases, the J end by 6 bases, with 14 bases between. The CDR3 runs to 13 residues. Germline V gene lookup returns CDR1 DFQATT and CDR2 SNEGSKA (reference sequence). DNA for the CDR3: TGCAGTGCTTCCAAAGGAGTGAGTCAGCCCCAGCATTTT. Encoded protein: CSASKGVSQPQHF.

This clonotype was counted at least ten times. V and J are TRBV28 and TRBJ2-7; TRBD2 matches 11 bases. Germline V gives CDR1 MDHEN, CDR2 SYDVKM. The V segment lost 7 bases and the J segment 3 bases; nucleotides outside the gene matches: 11. This CDR3 has 16 residues. The CDR3 DNA reads TGTGCCAGCATCGAGGGGCTAGCGGGAGGACACTACGAGCAGTACTTC. Protein sequence: CASIEGLAGGHYEQYF.

This clonotype was seen at least ten times. V is TRBV6-1 and J is TRBJ1-5; TRBD1 agrees at 9 bases. V was pared by 6 bases and J by 0 bases, with 9 bases of the junction left unmatched. CDR1 is MNHNS, CDR2 SASEGT, per germline. The CDR3 is 17 amino acids. The CDR3 DNA is TGTGCCAGCAGCTTGGGACAGGGACTTAATAGCAATCAGCCCCAGCATTTT. Its translation: CASSLGQGLNSNQPQHF.

This clonotype showed up many times. DNA for the CDR3: TGCGCCAGCGCTAAGGAGCAAGAGACCCAGTACTTC. Protein product: CASAKEQETQYF. The chain combines TRBV5-1 with TRBJ2-5; the D is unclear. From germline, CDR1 is SGHRS and CDR2 YFSETQ. V was shortened by 7 bases and J by 2 bases, with 9 bases between the two germline ends. The CDR3 is made up of 12 amino acids.

The chain links TRBV9 to TRBJ1-1; TRBD1 aligns across 7 bases. Germline CDR1 SGDLS, CDR2 YYNGEE. After removal of 4 bases from V and 11 bases from J, the junction contained 8 bases not matched to a gene. The CDR3 contains 12 residues. CDR3 region: CASSPSDRDAFF. DNA for the CDR3: TGTGCCAGCAGCCCAAGCGACAGGGATGCTTTCTTT.

This clonotype has at least ten counts. The chain combines TRBV6-5 with TRBJ2-1; D may correspond to TRBD1 or TRBD2 (6 bases each). The CDR3 loop spans 15 amino acids. V was pared by 0 bases and J by 10 bases, with 16 bases between. CDR1 and CDR2 from the germline V gene are MNHEY and SVGAGI. Here the CDR3 DNA reads TGTGCCAGCAGTTACTCTTTGGAGGGGGTCGGAGAGCAGTTCTTC. It encodes CASSYSLEGVGEQFF.

This clonotype was seen many times. The gene calls are TRBV20-1 and TRBJ2-3; 8 nucleotides agree with TRBD2. This CDR3 is built from 15 residues. The germline V gene encodes CDR1 DFQATT and CDR2 SNEGSKA (reference sequence). Trimming removed 1 base from V and 1 base from J; junction bases left unmatched: 4. CDR3 amino acids: CSARVAGIGTDTQYF. The CDR3 DNA reads TGCAGTGCTAGAGTAGCGGGAATAGGCACAGATACGCAGTATTTT.

This clonotype showed up just a few times. The V and J genes are TRBV7-2 and TRBJ2-5; TRBD1 matches at 8 bases. The trim removed 3 bases at V and 3 bases at J, leaving 3 bases unmatched. Germline CDR1 SGHTA, CDR2 FQGNSA. The CDR3 runs to 14 residues. CDR3 sequence reads: CASSFPTGEETQYF. CDR3 DNA: TGTGCCAGCAGCTTTCCGACAGGGGAAGAGACCCAGTACTTC.

This clonotype showed up many times. The chain uses TRBV7-9 and TRBJ1-5; D is ambiguous. The germline CDR1 and CDR2 sequences are SEHNR and FQNEAQ (reference sequence). The CDR3 sequence is 13 residues long. V was shortened by 8 bases and J by 5 bases, with 13 bases between the two germline ends. CDR3: CASQDTGYQPQHF. Written as DNA, the CDR3 is TGTGCCAGCCAGGATACCGGGTATCAGCCCCAGCATTTT.

V is TRBV6-6 and J is TRBJ2-1, with 9 bases aligning to TRBD2. Per the germline V gene, CDR1 is MNHNY and CDR2 is SVGAGI (reference sequence). This CDR3 is 15 amino acids long. Losses at the gene ends were 7 bases for V and 5 bases for J; bases not matched to a gene: 9. CDR3 region: CASNPGTSSHNEQFF. The CDR3 nucleotides are TGTGCCAGCAACCCCGGGACTAGCTCACACAATGAGCAGTTCTTC.

This clonotype was detected a few times. The chain carries TRBV24-1 and TRBJ1-2; D is uncertain. Germline CDR1 is KGHDR and CDR2 is SFDVKD. There are 13 residues in the CDR3. The V end lost 2 bases, the J end lost 4 bases, and 7 bases lay between the germline ends. As DNA, the CDR3 is TGTGCCACCAGTGATTCGAGGAGCTATGGCTACACCTTC. Protein: CATSDSRSYGYTF.

This clonotype was counted many times. This chain uses TRBV2 with TRBJ2-3; 7 bases map to TRBD1. CDR3 size: 14 residues. Per the germline V gene, CDR1 is SNHLY and CDR2 is FYNNEI. With V trimmed by 5 bases and J by 4 bases, 6 bases remained unmatched. In DNA form, the CDR3 reads TGTGCCAGCAGTTTCGGACAGGCCCCAGATACGCAGTATTTT. This codes for CASSFGQAPDTQYF. The complete variable domain, with remaining parts taken from reference TRBV2 and TRBJ2-3, reads EPEVTQTPSHQVTQMGQEVILRCVPISNHLYFYWYRQILGQKVEFLVSFYNNEISEKSEIFDDQFSVERPDGSNFTLKIRSTKLEDSAMYFCASSFGQAPDTQYFGPGTRLTVL.

This clonotype has only a few counts. The chain's CDR3 is CASTGTVEAFF. The CDR3 coding sequence is TGTGCCAGCACTGGGACAGTTGAAGCTTTCTTT. The chain is built from TRBV2 and TRBJ1-1; 7 bases map to TRBD1. The CDR3 totals 11 residues. Unmatched junction bases numbered 3, after V lost 7 bases and J lost 7 bases. Germline V gives CDR1 SNHLY, CDR2 FYNNEI.

This clonotype was observed many times. The rearrangement joins TRBV7-2 to TRBJ2-3; 7 nucleotides agree with TRBD2. Trimming cost V 5 bases and J 4 bases; bases outside gene matches: 12. This CDR3 spans 16 amino acids. Germline loops: CDR1 SGHTA, CDR2 FQGNSA. The CDR3 DNA reads TGTGCCAGCAGCAACGGCGGGAGCAAGTCTTCAGATACGCAGTATTTT. This codes for CASSNGGSKSSDTQYF.

This clonotype was found many times. V gene TRBV7-2 combines with J gene TRBJ2-3; TRBD2 matches at 13 bases. V gave up 5 bases and J gave up 0 bases; unmatched junction bases: 11. The germline CDR1 and CDR2 sequences are SGHTA and FQGNSA. The CDR3 has 19 amino acids. This CDR3 reads CASSPDPGLAGPSTDTQYF. As DNA, the CDR3 is TGTGCCAGCAGCCCTGACCCGGGACTAGCGGGACCAAGCACAGATACGCAGTATTTT.

This clonotype appeared many times. The CDR3 reads CASSSPGLLSSYNEQFF. The CDR3, as DNA: TGTGCCAGCAGCTCCCCGGGACTGCTGAGCTCCTACAATGAGCAGTTCTTC. The genes are TRBV5-8 and TRBJ2-1, with D perhaps matching TRBD2 (6 bases). V lost 3 bases, J lost 0 bases, and 16 bases lay in between. Germline CDR1 and CDR2: SGHTS and YDEGEE. This CDR3 comprises 17 residues.